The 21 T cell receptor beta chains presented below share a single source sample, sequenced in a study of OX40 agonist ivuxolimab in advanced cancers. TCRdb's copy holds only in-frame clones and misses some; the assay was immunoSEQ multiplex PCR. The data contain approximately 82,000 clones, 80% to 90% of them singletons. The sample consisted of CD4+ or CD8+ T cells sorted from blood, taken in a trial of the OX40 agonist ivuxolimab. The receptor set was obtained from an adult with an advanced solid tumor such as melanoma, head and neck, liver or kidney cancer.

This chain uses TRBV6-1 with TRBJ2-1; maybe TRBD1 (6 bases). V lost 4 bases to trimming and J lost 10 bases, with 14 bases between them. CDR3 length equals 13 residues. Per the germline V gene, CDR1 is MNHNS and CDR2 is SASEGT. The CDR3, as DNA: TGTGCCAGCAGTGGGGGGCCGGATTGGGAGCAGTTCTTC. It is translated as CASSGGPDWEQFF.

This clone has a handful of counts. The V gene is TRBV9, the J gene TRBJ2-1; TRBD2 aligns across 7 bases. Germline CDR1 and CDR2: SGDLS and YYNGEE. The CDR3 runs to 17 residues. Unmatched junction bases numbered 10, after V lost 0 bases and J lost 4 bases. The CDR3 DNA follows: TGTGCCAGCAGCGTAGAGGTTGAGGCTAGCGGTTACAATGAGCAGTTCTTC. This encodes CASSVEVEASGYNEQFF.

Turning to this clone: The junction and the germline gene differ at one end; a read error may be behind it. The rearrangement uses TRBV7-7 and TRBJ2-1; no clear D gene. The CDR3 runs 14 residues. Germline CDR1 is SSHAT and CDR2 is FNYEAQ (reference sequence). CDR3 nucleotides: TGTGCTAGCAGCTTAGGAAGGGCTTACAATGAGCAGTTCTTC. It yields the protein CASSLGRAYNEQFF.

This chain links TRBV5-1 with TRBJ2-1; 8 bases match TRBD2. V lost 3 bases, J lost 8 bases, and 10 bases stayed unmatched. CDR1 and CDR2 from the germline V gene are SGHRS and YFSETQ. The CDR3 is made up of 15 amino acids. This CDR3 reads CASSSPGLAFDEQFF. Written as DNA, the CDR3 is TGCGCCAGCAGCTCCCCCGGACTAGCATTCGATGAGCAGTTCTTC.

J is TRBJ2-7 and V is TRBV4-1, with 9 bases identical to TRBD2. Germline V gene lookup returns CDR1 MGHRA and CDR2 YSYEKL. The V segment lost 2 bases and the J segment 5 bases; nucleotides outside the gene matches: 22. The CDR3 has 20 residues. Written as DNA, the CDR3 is TGCGCCAGCAGCCAATACCTACCGTGGGGGGCGGGAGGGCCGATGAACGAGCAGTACTTC. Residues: CASSQYLPWGAGGPMNEQYF.

CDR3 coding DNA: TGTGCCACCCTGGGAGGGTACAATGAGCAGTTCTTC. Amino acid sequence: CATLGGYNEQFF. This chain links TRBV10-3 with TRBJ2-1, with 7 bases that match TRBD2. Germline V gene data show CDR1 as ENHRY and CDR2 as SYGVKD. The CDR3 covers 12 residues. The V segment lost 10 bases and the J segment 4 bases; nucleotides outside the gene matches: 4.

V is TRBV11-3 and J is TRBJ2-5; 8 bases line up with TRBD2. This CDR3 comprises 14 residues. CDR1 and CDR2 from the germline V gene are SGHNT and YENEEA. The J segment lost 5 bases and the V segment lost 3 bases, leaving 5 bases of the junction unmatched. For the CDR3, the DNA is TGTGCCAGCAGCTTGGGCGGGACTAGGGAGACCCAGTACTTC. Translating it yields CASSLGGTRETQYF.

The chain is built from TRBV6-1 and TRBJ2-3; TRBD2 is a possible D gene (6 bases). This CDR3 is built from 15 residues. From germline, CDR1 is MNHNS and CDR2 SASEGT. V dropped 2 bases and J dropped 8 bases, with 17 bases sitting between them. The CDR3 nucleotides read TGTGCCAGCAGTGAAATTCGGAGGGAAGGTGGTACGCAGTATTTT. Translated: CASSEIRREGGTQYF.

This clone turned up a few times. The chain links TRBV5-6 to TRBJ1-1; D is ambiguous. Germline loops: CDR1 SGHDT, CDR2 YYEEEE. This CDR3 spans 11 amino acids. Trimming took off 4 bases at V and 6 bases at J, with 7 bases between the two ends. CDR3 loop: CASSREAEAFF. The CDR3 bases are TGTGCCAGCAGCCGGGAGGCTGAAGCTTTCTTT.

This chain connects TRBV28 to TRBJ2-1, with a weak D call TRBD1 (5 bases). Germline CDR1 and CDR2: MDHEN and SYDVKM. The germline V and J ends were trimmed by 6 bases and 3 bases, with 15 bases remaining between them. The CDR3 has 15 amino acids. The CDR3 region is CASRGGVGLYNEQFF. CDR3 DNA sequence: TGTGCCAGCAGGGGCGGTGTGGGGCTCTACAATGAGCAGTTCTTC.

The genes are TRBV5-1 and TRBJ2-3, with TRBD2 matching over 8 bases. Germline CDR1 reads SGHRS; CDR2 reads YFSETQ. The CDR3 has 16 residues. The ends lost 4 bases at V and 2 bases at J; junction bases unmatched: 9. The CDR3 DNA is TGCGCCAGCAGCCGGGGGGGCCAGGGACCCACAGATACGCAGTATTTT. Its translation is CASSRGGQGPTDTQYF.

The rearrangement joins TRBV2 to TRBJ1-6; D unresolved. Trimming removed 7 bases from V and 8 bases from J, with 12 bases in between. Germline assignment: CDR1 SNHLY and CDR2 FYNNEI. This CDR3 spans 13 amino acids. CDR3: CASKLDRDSPLHF. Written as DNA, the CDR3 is TGTGCCAGCAAGTTGGACCGTGATTCACCCCTCCACTTT. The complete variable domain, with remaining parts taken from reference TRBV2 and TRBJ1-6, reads EPEVTQTPSHQVTQMGQEVILRCVPISNHLYFYWYRQILGQKVEFLVSFYNNEISEKSEIFDDQFSVERPDGSNFTLKIRSTKLEDSAMYFCASKLDRDSPLHFGNGTRLTVT.

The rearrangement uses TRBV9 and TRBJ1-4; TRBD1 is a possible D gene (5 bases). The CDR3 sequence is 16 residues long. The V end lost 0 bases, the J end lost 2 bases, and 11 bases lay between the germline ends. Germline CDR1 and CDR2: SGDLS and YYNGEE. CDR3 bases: TGTGCCAGCAGCGTAGGACCCAGGGACACTAATGAAAAACTGTTTTTT. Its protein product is CASSVGPRDTNEKLFF. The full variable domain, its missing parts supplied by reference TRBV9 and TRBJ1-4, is DSGVTQTPKHLITATGQRVTLRCSPRSGDLSVYWYQQSLDQGLQFLIQYYNGEERAKGNILERFSAQQFPDLHSELNLSSLELGDSALYFCASSVGPRDTNEKLFFGSGTQLSVL.

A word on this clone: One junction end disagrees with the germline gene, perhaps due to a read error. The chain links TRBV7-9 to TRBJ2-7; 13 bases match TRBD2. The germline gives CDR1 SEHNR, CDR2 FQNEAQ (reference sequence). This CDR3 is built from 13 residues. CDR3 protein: CASSGGLAGPWSF. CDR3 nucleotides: TGTGCCAGCAGCGGGGGACTAGCGGGACCCTGGTCTTTC.

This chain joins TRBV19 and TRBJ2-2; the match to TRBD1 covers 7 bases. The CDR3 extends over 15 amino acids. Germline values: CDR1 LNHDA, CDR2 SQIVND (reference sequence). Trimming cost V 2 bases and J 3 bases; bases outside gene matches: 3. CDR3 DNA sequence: TGTGCCAGTAGTATACGGGACAGCTACACCGGGGAGCTGTTTTTT. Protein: CASSIRDSYTGELFF. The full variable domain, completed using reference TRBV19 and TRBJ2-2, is DGGITQSPKYLFRKEGQNVTLSCEQNLNHDAMYWYRQDPGQGLRLIYYSQIVNDFQKGDIAEGYSVSREKKESFPLTVTSAQKNPTAFYLCASSIRDSYTGELFFGEGSRLTVL.

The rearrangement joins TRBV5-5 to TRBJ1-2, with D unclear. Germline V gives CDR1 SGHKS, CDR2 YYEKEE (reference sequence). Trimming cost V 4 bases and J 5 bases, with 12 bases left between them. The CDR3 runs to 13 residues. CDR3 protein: CASSHPGEYGYTF. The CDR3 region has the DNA TGTGCCAGCAGCCACCCGGGCGAGTATGGCTACACCTTC.

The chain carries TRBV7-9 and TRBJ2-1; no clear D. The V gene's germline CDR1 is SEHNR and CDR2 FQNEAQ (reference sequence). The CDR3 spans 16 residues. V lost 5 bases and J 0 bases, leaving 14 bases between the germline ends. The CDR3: CASSQTRRFSYNEQFF. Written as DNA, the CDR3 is TGTGCCAGCAGCCAAACCCGAAGATTCTCCTACAATGAGCAGTTCTTC.

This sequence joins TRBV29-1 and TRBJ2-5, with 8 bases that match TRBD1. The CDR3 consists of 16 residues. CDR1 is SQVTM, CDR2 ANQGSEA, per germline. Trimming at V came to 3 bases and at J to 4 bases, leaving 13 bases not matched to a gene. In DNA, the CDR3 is TGCAGCGTTGATCAGGACAGGGAGTCACCACGAGAGACCCAGTACTTC. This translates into CSVDQDRESPRETQYF.

CDR3 nucleotides: TGTGCCAGCAGCCTAAGTACGGGCAGCCTTCCCTACGAGCAGTACTTC. This gives the protein CASSLSTGSLPYEQYF. The chain carries TRBV7-3 and TRBJ2-7, with D hard to call. Germline V lookup: CDR1 SGHTA, CDR2 FQGTGA. Trimming stripped 5 bases from V and 2 bases from J, with 19 bases between. The CDR3 sequence is 16 residues long.

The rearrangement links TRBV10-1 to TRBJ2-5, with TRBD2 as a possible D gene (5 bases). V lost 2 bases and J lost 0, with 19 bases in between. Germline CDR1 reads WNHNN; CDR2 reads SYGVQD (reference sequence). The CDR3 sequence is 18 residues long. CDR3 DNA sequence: TGCGCCAGCAGTGAGGAAGAGGGTCTGGCGGCAGACCAAGAGACCCAGTACTTC. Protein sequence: CASSEEEGLAADQETQYF.

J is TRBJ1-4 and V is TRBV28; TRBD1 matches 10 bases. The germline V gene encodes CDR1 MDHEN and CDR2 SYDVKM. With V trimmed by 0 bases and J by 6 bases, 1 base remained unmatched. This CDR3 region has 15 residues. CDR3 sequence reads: CASSLWGTGDEKLFF. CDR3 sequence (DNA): TGTGCCAGCAGTTTATGGGGGACAGGGGATGAAAAACTGTTTTTT.